These 11 T cell receptor beta chains were all obtained from the same sample, sequenced in a study of OX40 agonist ivuxolimab in advanced cancers. Method: immunoSEQ multiplex PCR; TCRdb's copy keeps in-frame clones and lacks some. This table has tens of thousands of clones, 75% to 90% appearing once. The sequencing here drew on CD4+ or CD8+ T cells sorted from blood, taken in a trial of the OX40 agonist ivuxolimab. These receptors originate from an adult with an advanced solid tumor such as melanoma, head and neck, liver or kidney cancer.

CDR3 sequence: CASSLQGATADTQYF. For the CDR3, the DNA is TGTGCCAGCAGCTTGCAGGGGGCCACGGCAGATACGCAGTATTTT. The V call is TRBV5-5, the J call TRBJ2-3; 8 bases match TRBD1. The CDR3 totals 15 residues. V shed 1 base and J 4 bases; nucleotides not matched to a gene: 5. Germline CDR1 is SGHKS and CDR2 is YYEKEE (reference sequence).

This clone was seen more than once but under ten times. V usage is TRBV6-5 and J usage is TRBJ1-1; D gene unclear. Germline lookup yields CDR1 MNHEY and CDR2 SVGAGI. The CDR3 contains 15 residues. V was pared by 2 bases and J by 7 bases, with 17 bases between. The CDR3 protein is CASSYLGRPTLEAFF. The CDR3 coding sequence is TGTGCCAGCAGTTACCTCGGCAGACCCACACTTGAAGCTTTCTTT.

The chain has TRBV15 and TRBJ2-5; 9 positions match TRBD2. The CDR3 has 16 residues. The germline V gene encodes CDR1 LNHNV and CDR2 YYDKDF (reference sequence). V trimming: 0 bases; J trimming: 5 bases; junction bases outside the gene matches: 7. The CDR3 DNA is TGTGCCACCAGCAGAGATGGGGCTAGCGGGGCGGAGACCCAGTACTTC. It yields the protein CATSRDGASGAETQYF.

This clone showed up just a few times. J is TRBJ2-3 and V is TRBV19; no firm D call. V shed 3 bases and J shed 1 base, with 5 bases lying between them. Germline lookup yields CDR1 LNHDA and CDR2 SQIVND (reference sequence). This CDR3 region has 13 residues. The CDR3: CASSMQGTDTQYF. CDR3 bases: TGTGCCAGTAGTATGCAGGGCACAGATACGCAGTATTTT.

This chain joins TRBV6-6 and TRBJ2-2; D is perhaps TRBD1 or TRBD2 (5 bases each). The CDR3 has 15 residues. Trimming pared 8 bases from V and 1 base from J, leaving 14 bases between. Germline CDR1 reads MNHNY; CDR2 reads SVGAGI (reference sequence). In DNA form, the CDR3 reads TGTGCCAGCTTTTCGGGACCCTTGAACACCGGGGAGCTGTTTTTT. Its protein is CASFSGPLNTGELFF.

This sequence joins TRBV29-1 and TRBJ2-5; 10 nucleotides line up with TRBD1. This CDR3 spans 15 amino acids. Germline values: CDR1 SQVTM, CDR2 ANQGSEA. The J segment lost 2 bases and the V segment lost 2 bases, leaving 5 bases of the junction unmatched. The DNA of the CDR3 is TGCAGCGTTGAAACCGGGACAGGGGTGCAAGAGACCCAGTACTTC. Its protein is CSVETGTGVQETQYF.

This chain links TRBV19 with TRBJ2-5; 7 nucleotides line up with TRBD2. Germline values: CDR1 LNHDA, CDR2 SQIVND (reference sequence). This CDR3 has 14 residues. The trim removed 3 bases at V and 4 bases at J, leaving 5 bases unmatched. The CDR3 DNA sequence: TGTGCCAGTAGTATGCTGGGCGGGGGAGAGACCCAGTACTTC. Translating gives CASSMLGGGETQYF.

This chain joins TRBV21-1 and TRBJ1-1. TRBV21-1 has pseudogene status. The CDR3 consists of 15 residues. The CDR3 region is CASSKSTSRDTEAFF. CDR3 in DNA: TGTGCCAGCAGCAAGTCCACTTCCCGGGACACTGAAGCTTTCTTT.

The chain links TRBV5-1 to TRBJ1-6, with 8 nucleotides matching TRBD1. This CDR3 region has 15 residues. The V gene end was trimmed by 7 bases and the J gene end by 5 bases; junction bases not matched to a gene: 8. CDR1 and CDR2 from the germline V gene are SGHRS and YFSETQ. CDR3 region: CASARTGNDNSPLHF. The CDR3 DNA is TGCGCCAGCGCAAGGACAGGGAATGATAATTCACCCCTCCACTTT.

This CDR3 is CASRATGGTEAFF. In DNA, the CDR3 is TGTGCCAGCAGAGCCACAGGGGGCACTGAAGCTTTCTTT. The V call is TRBV6-5, the J call TRBJ1-1; TRBD1 agrees at 8 bases. The CDR3 runs to 13 residues. Germline values: CDR1 MNHEY, CDR2 SVGAGI. With 6 bases clipped from V and 4 bases from J, the junction kept 4 bases outside the gene matches.

This clone was seen once. The V call is TRBV7-9, the J call TRBJ2-7; 7 bases are shared with TRBD1. The CDR3 spans 14 residues. Per germline, CDR1 SEHNR and CDR2 FQNEAQ (reference sequence). V shed 4 bases and J 6 bases; nucleotides not matched to a gene: 9. The CDR3 here is CASSYLGQTSEQYF. CDR3 nucleotides: TGTGCCAGCAGCTATTTGGGACAGACCTCCGAGCAGTACTTC.